This T cell receptor beta chain is from a study of blood T cell repertoires in COVID-19. Study-wide background: The analysed material was cDNA or gDNA that came from T cells, B-cell-depleted T cells, or PBMCs.

Sequencing was performed with immunoSEQ multiplex PCR; in TCRdb, only in-frame clones are kept and a portion is missing. This table has approximately 270,000 clones, 85% to 90% appearing once. The CDR3 covers 16 residues. V dropped 5 bases and J dropped 3 bases, with 18 bases sitting between them. Germline values: CDR1 SGHAT, CDR2 FQNNGV. The chain employs TRBV11-2 and TRBJ2-3; D may be TRBD2 (6 bases). The TCR originated in a young woman with acute COVID-19. The sequenced sample consisted of PBMCs or T cells enriched from blood (not recorded which). The CDR3 DNA follows: TGTGCCAGCAGCCCCACCCCTAGCGTCCGGACAGATACGCAGTATTTT. Its protein product is CASSPTPSVRTDTQYF.